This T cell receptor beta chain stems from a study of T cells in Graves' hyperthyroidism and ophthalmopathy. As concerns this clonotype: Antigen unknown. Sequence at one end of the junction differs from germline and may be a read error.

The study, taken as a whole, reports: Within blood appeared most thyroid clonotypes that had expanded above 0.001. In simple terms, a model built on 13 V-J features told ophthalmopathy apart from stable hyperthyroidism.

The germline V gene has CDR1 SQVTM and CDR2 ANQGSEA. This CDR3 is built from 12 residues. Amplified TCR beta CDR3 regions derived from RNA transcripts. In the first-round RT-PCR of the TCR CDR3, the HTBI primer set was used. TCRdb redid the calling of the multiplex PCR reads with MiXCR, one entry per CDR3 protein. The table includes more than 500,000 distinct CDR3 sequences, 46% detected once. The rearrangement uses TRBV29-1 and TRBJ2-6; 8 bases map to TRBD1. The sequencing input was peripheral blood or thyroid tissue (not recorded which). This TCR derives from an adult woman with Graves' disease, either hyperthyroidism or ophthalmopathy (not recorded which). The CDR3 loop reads CSVEVRGHVGAF. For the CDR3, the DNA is TGCAGCGTTGAAGTCAGGGGGCATGTGGGGGCTTTC. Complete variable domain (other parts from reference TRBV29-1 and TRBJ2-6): SAVISQKPSRDICQRGTSLTIQCQVDSQVTMMFWYRQQPGQSLTLIATANQGSEATYESGFVIDKFPISRPNLTFSTLTVSNMSPEDSSIYLCSVEVRGHVGAFGAGSRLTVL.